Detailed here is one TCR beta chain. At least ten counts were recorded for this clonotype. It has no known antigen specificity. No base quality information exists; no much larger clone differs at one position. Interpreted using the paper, the time point label stands for: newly diagnosed GD, antithyroid drugs for less than 3 months. For both TCR sequencing and RNA sequencing, RNA was extracted from PBMCs using TRIzol. The diagnosis of Graves' disease followed American Thyroid Association guidelines. Patients for the study were recruited at an endocrinology department in Xi'an, China. Each patient gave about 9.1 milliliters of peripheral blood, collected in an EDTA anticoagulant tube. Ficoll Paque Plus density gradient separation was used to isolate PBMCs, and no further T cell sorting was performed. An Agilent 2100 Bioanalyzer and agarose gel were used to assess RNA quality, and a NanoDrop 2000 was used to measure RNA concentration.

This entry is derived from a study of regulatory T cells in long-lasting Graves disease (dated by TCRdb to about 2021). Background on the whole study: Patients with newly diagnosed Graves' disease had been on antithyroid drugs for under 3 months. Persistent Graves' disease patients were compared with newly diagnosed Graves' disease patients by peripheral blood TCR sequencing and RNA sequencing. The study was conducted in China and was registered as a clinical trial. TCR sequencing covered approximately 13 persistent and around 20 newly diagnosed Graves' disease patients, some 35 samples in total.

To prepare the library, multiplex PCR was applied. The run used an Illumina HiSeq 4000. TCR beta libraries were built with iRepertoire HTBI primers and Arm-PCR amplification of CDR3 regions. Before sequencing, the PCR products went through gel purification. Per the original workflow: Gene usage analysis of CDR3 amino acid clonotypes used the roughly 60 TRBV and more than 13 TRBJ segments found across samples. COPE and FqMerger were used to merge filtered high-quality paired reads into contigs. BLAST was used to align contigs to IMGT TRBV, TRBD and TRBJ reference genes, and CDR3 was defined according to IMGT. Clonotypes above 0.1% frequency were classified as highly expanded clones. Shannon entropy served as the measure of repertoire diversity, while the Gini coefficient captured V-J evenness. A clonotype was considered public if more than one individual shared it. TCRdb ran its own pipeline on the public reads, namely fastp trimming at Q25 and MiXCR clone calling, and kept in-frame beta chains. Rows with one shared CDR3 protein collapse into an entry with the most common genes and DNA. TCRdb, not the original authors, processed these V and J calls. The sample includes 450,000 to 600,000 distinct CDR3 sequences, with 15% to 20% observed a single time. The ten largest clones represent 12% of the sample.

Overall study outcomes, separate from this receptor: A larger number of public clonotypes was shared among persistent patients (more than 2,500) than among newly diagnosed patients (roughly 970). Lower TCR Shannon entropy and fewer highly expanded clones were observed in persistent Graves' disease patients than in newly diagnosed patients, which suggested clonal expansion. The small sample size was acknowledged by the authors as a limitation that may reduce accuracy. Only peripheral blood was studied, because thyroid tissue, the primary lesion, was inaccessible. Sequencing and analysis were limited to the TCR beta chain. Preferential use of TRBV28, TRBJ1-2 and TRBJ2-5 was observed in persistent disease, whereas TRBV20-1 and TRBJ2-1 were favored in newly diagnosed disease.

From the cysteine up to the phenylalanine, the CDR3 has a length of 15 residues. The kept DNA is CDR3 alone, 45 bases in frame from the first base. Deletion took 5 bases off V and 0 bases off J, with a span of 12 bases between the germline ends. CDR1 and CDR2 are read off the germline V gene (reference sequence) as SEHNR and FQNEAQ. The same specimen was also included in a second study, on T cells in Graves' hyperthyroidism and ophthalmopathy. The second investigation adds: Graves' hyperthyroidism was defined as stable when no progression to ophthalmopathy occurred over 18 months of follow-up. Hyperthyroidism patients were newly diagnosed, had a disease duration of under 2 months, and were aged 18 to 65 years. Patients with uncontrolled infections, other autoimmune diseases, pregnancy or lactation were excluded. Diagnoses were based on clinical symptoms, serum thyroxine and TRAb, thyroid ultrasound and orbital computed tomography. The TCR CDR3 was subjected to a first round of RT-PCR using the HTBI primer set and the Qiagen OneStep RT-PCR kit. Blood samples also contained most of the expanded thyroid clonotypes (frequency above 0.001), which suggests that blood repertoires may reflect thyroid immune responses. Ophthalmopathy was separated from stable hyperthyroidism by a 13 V-J signature model, with about 86% sensitivity and roughly 84% specificity obtained in cross-validation and 80%/75% obtained in testing. During validation, the model predicted progression to ophthalmopathy a median of roughly six months ahead of onset, with approximately 70% sensitivity and almost 75% specificity. To identify TCR V-J signatures that set the groups apart, the researchers used a discovery cohort of about a hundred patients, made up of fewer than 50 with Graves' ophthalmopathy and about 55 with stable Graves' hyperthyroidism. Prospective prediction of ophthalmopathy was tested in an independent validation cohort of 18 hyperthyroidism patients and 17 patients who later progressed to ophthalmopathy. The approximately 100 discovery patients were divided at random into training and test sets in a 7:3 ratio. In addition, the study compared T-cell repertoires in thyroid tissue and in blood from five or six Graves' hyperthyroidism patients. Following sampling, methimazole starting at 30 mg daily was given to hyperthyroidism patients, and high-dose intravenous methylprednisolone was given to ophthalmopathy patients. Libraries were constructed in a second round of multiplex PCR, after which size selection and purification were carried out. Paired-end sequencing of the libraries was performed with 100 bp reads on an Illumina HiSeq2000. SOAPnuke was used to process the raw data, removing reads that contained adapters or uncalled bases, had a mean Phred below 15, or lacked an exact match to the constant primer or identifier. High-quality paired reads were merged with COPE v1.2.5, and unique nucleotide sequences were defined as clonotypes. MiTCR v1.1 was used to align clonotypes to the IMGT TRBV, TRBD and TRBJ reference segments. The analysis included only V-J combinations with a frequency above 0.0001, which together covered 99% to 99.2% of the repertoires. The TCS score was defined as F50 (clonal expansion) divided by E x V (chaos), with BLOSUM62-based TCRdist calculated between CDR3 peptides within each V-J. Welch's t-statistics and random forest reduced around 510 V-J features to roughly 13, which were used in a naive Bayes classifier (R e1071). No statistical method was used to set the sample size in advance, and investigators knew the group allocation. The paper describes TCR Vbeta CDR3 sequencing of about 140 peripheral blood samples, made up of fewer than 50 ophthalmopathy patients, around 78 hyperthyroidism patients and 17 progressor patients.

The sequence derives from a middle-aged man with Graves disease. Donor details come from another sample of the same person, matched by shared clones. Source: peripheral blood mononuclear cells (PBMCs), taken at new diagnosis, from a patient treated with antithyroid drugs. The chain is encoded by TRBV7-9 joined to TRBJ2-3; too little of a D gene remains to name it. The nucleotides are TGTGCCAGCAGCGATACAGATTTTAGCACAGATACGCAGTATTTT. This codes for CASSDTDFSTDTQYF.